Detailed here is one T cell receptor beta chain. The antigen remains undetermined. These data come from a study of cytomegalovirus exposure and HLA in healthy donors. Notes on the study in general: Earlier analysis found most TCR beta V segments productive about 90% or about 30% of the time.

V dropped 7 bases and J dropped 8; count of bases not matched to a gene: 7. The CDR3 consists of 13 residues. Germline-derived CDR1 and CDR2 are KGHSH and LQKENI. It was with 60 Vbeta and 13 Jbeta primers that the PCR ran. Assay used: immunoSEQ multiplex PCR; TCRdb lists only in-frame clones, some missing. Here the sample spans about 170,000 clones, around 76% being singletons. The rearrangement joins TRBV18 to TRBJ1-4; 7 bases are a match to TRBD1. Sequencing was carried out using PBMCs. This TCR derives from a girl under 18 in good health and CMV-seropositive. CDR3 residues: CASLRDSGEKLFF. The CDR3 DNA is TGTGCCAGCTTACGGGACAGCGGCGAAAAACTGTTTTTT. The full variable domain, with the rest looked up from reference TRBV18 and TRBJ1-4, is NAGVMQNPRHLVRRRGQEARLRCSPMKGHSHVYWYRQLPEEGLKFMVYLQKENIIDESGMPKERFSAEFPKEGPSILRIQQVVRGDSAAYFCASLRDSGEKLFFGSGTQLSVL.